This T cell receptor beta chain was captured by sequencing in a study of T cells after yellow fever vaccination. Findings and caveats of the study: Reappearance after the booster was observed for most primary-vaccination clones (roughly 97% CD4, roughly 90% CD8).

Researchers made TCR cDNA using 5'RACE template switching, and this step added a universal primer site and UMIs. From the 5' RACE reads, TCRdb called clonotypes with MiXCR, one entry per CDR3 protein. The sample lists under 700,000 distinct CDR3 sequences; about 15% were seen once. About this clonotype: The antigen remains undetermined.

The sequence came from a man aged 18 to 30 who received the YFV17D yellow fever vaccine. Sequences were derived from PBMCs, sampled less than 6 days after the first yellow fever vaccination.

The CDR3 bases are TGTGCCACCAGCAGAGATTTGAGACTCTACGAGCAGTACTTC. Protein sequence: CATSRDLRLYEQYF. This chain links TRBV15 with TRBJ2-7, with D unclear. Per germline, CDR1 LNHNV and CDR2 YYDKDF (reference sequence). This CDR3 contains 14 residues. V was shortened by 0 bases and J by 3 bases, with 9 bases between the two germline ends.